These 32 T cell receptor beta chains were sequenced from one sample in a study of vaccination effects on CD4 cells after COVID-19. For these receptors, no antigen is known. Pools of viral peptides were used by the ViraFEST assay to expand antigen-specific CD4+ T cells ahead of sequencing. On day 10 of culture, CD4+ T cells were separated out. In the vaccine recipients, nucleocapsid antibodies were negative and there was no prior SARS-CoV-2 infection. Repertoires were generated with immunoSEQ multiplex PCR, while TCRdb's copy carries only in-frame clones and drops some. The sample consists of about 24,000 clones, less than 80% of them appearing once. The material sequenced was CD4+ T cells from PBMCs cultured with SARS-CoV-2 spike peptides, taken before COVID-19 vaccination. The receptors come from a human donor who received a COVID-19 vaccine.

The chain links TRBV5-4 to TRBJ1-6; D call uncertain. This CDR3 contains 14 residues. V lost 0 bases and J 5 bases, leaving 6 bases between the germline ends. Germline V CDR1 and CDR2: SGHNT, YYREEE (reference sequence). The CDR3 loop reads CASSLDTDNSPLHF. The CDR3 DNA is TGTGCCAGCAGCTTGGATACAGATAATTCACCCCTCCACTTT.

This chain links TRBV13 with TRBJ2-7, with D perhaps TRBD1 or TRBD2 (5 bases each). V lost 8 bases, J lost 0 bases, and 14 bases lay in between. CDR1 PRHDT and CDR2 FYEKMQ come from the germline V gene (reference sequence). The CDR3 has 14 residues. The CDR3 bases are TGTGCCAGCCGCCGGGGCGGAAGCTCCTACGAGCAGTACTTC. Protein product: CASRRGGSSYEQYF.

J is TRBJ2-7 and V is TRBV5-8; D ambiguous. CDR1 and CDR2 (germline): SGHTS, YDEGEE. The CDR3 contains 16 residues. The V end was cut by 4 bases, the J end by 5 bases, with 22 bases between. The CDR3 region is CASSRPHPFVTHEQYF. As DNA, the CDR3 is TGTGCCAGCAGCCGTCCGCATCCATTTGTAACCCACGAGCAGTACTTC.

This clone has more than one count but fewer than ten. The V call is TRBV29-1, the J call TRBJ2-3; 8 bases agree with TRBD1. Trimming at V came to 5 bases and at J to 3 bases, leaving 7 bases not matched to a gene. CDR3 size: 14 residues. Germline V gene lookup returns CDR1 SQVTM and CDR2 ANQGSEA. The CDR3, as DNA: TGCAGCGTTTCACAGGGGGGAATGACAGATACGCAGTATTTT. Translated, it gives CSVSQGGMTDTQYF.

V usage is TRBV6-5 and J usage is TRBJ2-3; D not certain. The V and J ends lost 6 bases and 0 bases respectively, with 10 bases between them. CDR1 and CDR2 from the germline V gene are MNHEY and SVGAGI. The CDR3 is 14 amino acids. CDR3 amino acids: CASRQTLSTDTQYF. In DNA, the CDR3 is TGTGCCAGCAGACAGACCTTAAGCACAGATACGCAGTATTTT.

J is TRBJ2-3 and V is TRBV29-1; TRBD2 agrees at 12 bases. Germline trimming cut 6 bases from V and 7 bases from J; bases unmatched to any gene: 20. The germline V gene encodes CDR1 SQVTM and CDR2 ANQGSEA. CDR3 length: 18 residues. Here the CDR3 reads CSVGGGLAGRLSLYTQYF. CDR3 nucleotide sequence: TGCAGCGTCGGAGGGGGACTAGCGGGTCGACTTAGTTTATATACGCAGTATTTT.

This chain connects TRBV14 to TRBJ1-2, with unresolved D. Germline lookup yields CDR1 SGHDN and CDR2 FVKESK. Deletions cut 1 base from V and 4 bases from J, with 10 bases between. The CDR3 extends over 14 amino acids. The CDR3 DNA reads TGTGCCAGCAGCCAAGTATGGGCCCTCTATGGCTACACCTTC. Residues: CASSQVWALYGYTF.

In this sample, this clone turned up once. V gene TRBV6-2 or TRBV6-3 combines with J gene TRBJ2-7, with 10 nucleotides matching TRBD2. The CDR3 covers 17 residues. The V segment lost 5 bases and the J segment 5 bases; nucleotides outside the gene matches: 15. CDR1 and CDR2 (germline): MNHEY, SVGEGT. CDR3 amino acids: CASSPAPSSGSLHEQYF. CDR3 sequence (DNA): TGTGCCAGCAGTCCAGCCCCCTCTAGCGGGAGTTTGCACGAGCAGTACTTC.

The chain links TRBV7-8 to TRBJ2-3; D assignment may be TRBD1 or TRBD2 (5 bases each). Trimming cost V 5 bases and J 3 bases, with 15 bases left between them. The length of the CDR3 is 15 residues. Germline CDR1 is SGHVS and CDR2 is FQNEAQ. The CDR3 region has the DNA TGTGCCAGCAGCCTCGGGACGGGATTAACAGATACGCAGTATTTT. It translates to CASSLGTGLTDTQYF. Variable domain in full (rest from reference TRBV7-8 and TRBJ2-3): GAGVSQSPRYKVAKRGQDVALRCDPISGHVSLFWYQQALGQGPEFLTYFQNEAQLDKSGLPSDRFFAERPEGSVSTLKIQRTQQEDSAVYLCASSLGTGLTDTQYFGPGTRLTVL.

V usage is TRBV6-5 and J usage is TRBJ1-5; D uncertain. Trimming took off 3 bases at V and 5 bases at J, with 8 bases between the two ends. This CDR3 region has 13 residues. Germline CDR1 reads MNHEY; CDR2 reads SVGAGI. The DNA of the CDR3 is TGTGCCAGCAGTTATAATCGGGATCAGCCCCAGCATTTT. Its translation: CASSYNRDQPQHF.

The chain has TRBV7-9 and TRBJ1-2; TRBD1 matches at 8 bases. The germline V gene has CDR1 SEHNR and CDR2 FQNEAQ (reference sequence). The CDR3 covers 12 residues. The trim removed 5 bases at V and 8 bases at J, leaving 4 bases unmatched. The CDR3 sequence: CASSQGQAGYTF. The CDR3 nucleotides are TGTGCCAGCAGCCAGGGACAGGCCGGCTACACCTTC.

The V gene is TRBV11-2, the J gene TRBJ1-1, with 10 bases fitting TRBD1. This CDR3 region has 15 residues. V shed 5 bases and J 6 bases; nucleotides not matched to a gene: 9. From germline, CDR1 is SGHAT and CDR2 FQNNGV. CDR3 nucleotides: TGTGCCAGCAGCCCGAGACAGGGGGCGCGACCTGAAGCTTTCTTT. This codes for CASSPRQGARPEAFF.

The chain combines TRBV3-1 (or the pseudogene TRBV3-2) with TRBJ2-5, with D unclear. The germline V gene encodes CDR1 LGHDT and CDR2 YNNKEL (reference sequence). This CDR3 is built from 15 residues. Trimming removed 4 bases from V and 5 bases from J, with 17 bases in between. CDR3 sequence reads: CASSPYRQIMETQYF. The CDR3 nucleotides are TGTGCCAGCAGCCCCTACCGACAAATTATGGAGACCCAGTACTTC.

The chain carries TRBV5-4 and TRBJ2-1; D is possibly TRBD2 (6 bases). With 2 bases removed from V and 6 bases from J, the gap between germline ends came to 15 bases. Looked up from germline, CDR1 is SGHNT and CDR2 is YYREEE (reference sequence). The CDR3 consists of 15 residues. DNA for the CDR3: TGTGCCAGCAGCTTCCGGGCGGGATTGGGCAATGAGCAGTTCTTC. Translated: CASSFRAGLGNEQFF.

The V call is TRBV4-1, the J call TRBJ2-7; TRBD2 might be the D (6 bases). V was pared by 1 base and J by 1 base, with 11 bases between. Germline V gene sequence: CDR1 MGHRA, CDR2 YSYEKL. The CDR3 has 15 residues. CDR3 coding DNA: TGCGCCAGCAGCCAAGCCCTGAGCGGGTCCTACGAGCAGTACTTC. Its protein product is CASSQALSGSYEQYF.

The V call is TRBV5-4, the J call TRBJ2-1, with D possibly TRBD1 on 6 matching bases. The CDR3 length is 14 residues. Per germline, CDR1 SGHNT and CDR2 YYREEE (reference sequence). The V gene lost 0 bases and the J gene lost 5 bases, with 9 bases spanning the gap. The CDR3 DNA reads TGTGCCAGCAGCTTGGTAGGGGGTGACAATGAGCAGTTCTTC. Translated: CASSLVGGDNEQFF.

Only a few counts were recorded for this clone. The gene calls are TRBV10-1 and TRBJ1-2; 9 bases align to TRBD1. V lost 2 bases and J lost 6; bases outside the gene matches: 4. The CDR3 runs 14 residues. Germline V gene lookup returns CDR1 WNHNN and CDR2 SYGVQD (reference sequence). CDR3 in amino acids: CASSETGGVNGYTF. CDR3 nucleotides: TGCGCCAGCAGTGAGACAGGGGGCGTCAATGGCTACACCTTC.

This clone was seen a handful of times. The V and J genes are TRBV11-3 and TRBJ2-3; D perhaps matches TRBD1 (5 bases). V lost 1 base, J lost 0 bases, and 11 bases lay in between. The CDR3 runs to 16 residues. Germline V gives CDR1 SGHNT, CDR2 YENEEA. The CDR3, as DNA: TGTGCCAGCAGCTTAGCAGGGCGTGGTAGCACAGATACGCAGTATTTT. It translates to CASSLAGRGSTDTQYF.

This chain connects TRBV21-1 to TRBJ2-1; the table calls TRBD2, which could not be checked here. TRBV21-1 is designated a pseudogene. This CDR3 spans 17 amino acids. In nucleotides, the CDR3 is TGTGCCAGCAGCAATGGCACTAGCGGGGAGTCCTACAATGAGCAGTTCTTC. This encodes CASSNGTSGESYNEQFF.

The chain combines TRBV2 with TRBJ1-3, with 9 bases fitting TRBD1. The CDR3 has 16 amino acids. The V gene's germline CDR1 is SNHLY and CDR2 FYNNEI. V lost 3 bases to trimming and J lost 0 bases; unmatched junction nucleotides: 3. CDR3 in amino acids: CASSEGTGNSGNTIYF. The CDR3 region has the DNA TGTGCCAGCAGTGAGGGGACAGGGAACTCTGGAAACACCATATATTTT.

This clone was counted only a few times. CDR3 DNA: TGTGCCAGTAGGCCCTGGACAGGGGGTAATGAAAAACTGTTTTTT. The encoded protein is CASRPWTGGNEKLFF. The rearrangement joins TRBV19 to TRBJ1-4; 10 nucleotides agree with TRBD1. Germline assignment: CDR1 LNHDA and CDR2 SQIVND (reference sequence). Trimming took 6 bases from V and 4 from J; bases not matched to a gene: 5. CDR3 length equals 15 residues.

This clone was observed once. This chain links TRBV5-1 with TRBJ2-5; D gene unclear. Germline assignment: CDR1 SGHRS and CDR2 YFSETQ. V lost 3 bases to trimming and J lost 2 bases, with 8 bases between them. CDR3 size: 13 residues. CDR3 nucleotide sequence: TGCGCCAGCAGCTCAGGTGAACAAGAGACCCAGTACTTC. Translating it yields CASSSGEQETQYF.

V and J are TRBV6-1 and TRBJ2-1; 9 bases match TRBD2. The CDR3 is 16 amino acids. V lost 3 bases and J lost 8; bases outside the gene matches: 11. CDR1 is MNHNS, CDR2 SASEGT, per germline. The CDR3 loop reads CASSDLKAGGLYEQFF. The CDR3 bases are TGTGCCAGCAGTGACTTAAAAGCGGGAGGCCTGTATGAGCAGTTCTTC.

This chain links TRBV4-1 with TRBJ2-3; unclear D gene. The V gene's germline CDR1 is MGHRA and CDR2 YSYEKL. V lost 7 bases to trimming and J lost 1 base, with 9 bases between them. The CDR3 totals 13 residues. The CDR3 sequence is CASTTPGTDTQYF. CDR3 DNA: TGCGCCAGCACGACCCCGGGCACAGATACGCAGTATTTT.

V usage is TRBV27 and J usage is TRBJ2-7; D may be TRBD2 (6 bases). Germline values: CDR1 MNHEY, CDR2 SMNVEV (reference sequence). The CDR3 consists of 15 residues. V shed 1 base and J shed 6 bases, with 16 bases lying between them. CDR3 sequence (DNA): TGTGCCAGCAGTTTATTTTCAGGGCGGGAAGTCGAGCAGTACTTC. Its protein product is CASSLFSGREVEQYF.

This chain links TRBV12-3 or TRBV12-4 with TRBJ1-2, with 7 bases lining up with TRBD1. The CDR3 has 13 amino acids. The V segment lost 5 bases and the J segment 3 bases; nucleotides outside the gene matches: 3. As DNA, the CDR3 is TGTGCCAGCAGTGTCACAGGGGACTATGGCTACACCTTC. It encodes CASSVTGDYGYTF.

The V call is TRBV4-1, the J call TRBJ2-6; no definite D call. The CDR3 runs 16 residues. V was cut by 3 bases and J by 4 bases, with 13 bases left in between. Germline V gene data show CDR1 as MGHRA and CDR2 as YSYEKL. Here the CDR3 DNA reads TGCGCCAGCAGCCAGGAAAGAGCTCTGGGGGCCAACGTCCTGACTTTC. This encodes CASSQERALGANVLTF.

The V call is TRBV6-4, the J call TRBJ2-7; D perhaps matches TRBD2 (6 bases). The CDR3 is 14 residues long. Trimming shortened V by 8 bases and J by 2 bases, and 16 bases separated the two germline ends. The germline CDR1 and CDR2 sequences are MRHNA and SNTAGT. The CDR3 bases are TGTGCCAGCCTTTGCGGGGATGAAACCTACGAGCAGTACTTC. Translating gives CASLCGDETYEQYF.

This clone was seen a few times. The rearrangement links TRBV10-3 to TRBJ1-2, with a possible D match to TRBD1 (6 bases). V lost 8 bases and J 0 bases, leaving 7 bases between the germline ends. Looked up from germline, CDR1 is ENHRY and CDR2 is SYGVKD. CDR3 length equals 12 residues. CDR3 residues: CAIGQTNYGYTF. The CDR3 DNA reads as TGTGCCATCGGACAGACTAACTATGGCTACACCTTC.

V and J are TRBV3-1 (or the pseudogene TRBV3-2) and TRBJ2-1, with 7 positions matching TRBD2. There are 16 residues in the CDR3. With V trimmed by 2 bases and J by 0 bases, 4 bases remained unmatched. CDR1 and CDR2 from the germline V gene are LGHDT and YNNKEL (reference sequence). CDR3 nucleotide sequence: TGTGCCAGCAGCCAATCCGGGGGGAGCTCCTACAATGAGCAGTTCTTC. It is translated as CASSQSGGSSYNEQFF.

The J gene is TRBJ2-1, the V gene TRBV6-4; TRBD2 aligns across 8 bases. Germline V gives CDR1 MRHNA, CDR2 SNTAGT. The trim removed 0 bases at V and 8 bases at J, leaving 33 bases unmatched. The CDR3 consists of 24 residues. CDR3 protein: CASSDSLIGTLVGSIQRGQDEQFF. In nucleotides, the CDR3 is TGTGCCAGCAGTGACTCTTTGATAGGGACTCTTGTCGGAAGTATACAGCGGGGGCAGGATGAGCAGTTCTTC.

The chain has TRBV5-1 and TRBJ2-1, with D unclear. The CDR3 covers 16 residues. Deletions cut 1 base from V and 3 bases from J, with 14 bases between. Germline lookup yields CDR1 SGHRS and CDR2 YFSETQ. CDR3 region: CASSLNSGQIYNEQFF. CDR3 sequence (DNA): TGCGCCAGCAGCTTGAATTCGGGCCAGATCTACAATGAGCAGTTCTTC.